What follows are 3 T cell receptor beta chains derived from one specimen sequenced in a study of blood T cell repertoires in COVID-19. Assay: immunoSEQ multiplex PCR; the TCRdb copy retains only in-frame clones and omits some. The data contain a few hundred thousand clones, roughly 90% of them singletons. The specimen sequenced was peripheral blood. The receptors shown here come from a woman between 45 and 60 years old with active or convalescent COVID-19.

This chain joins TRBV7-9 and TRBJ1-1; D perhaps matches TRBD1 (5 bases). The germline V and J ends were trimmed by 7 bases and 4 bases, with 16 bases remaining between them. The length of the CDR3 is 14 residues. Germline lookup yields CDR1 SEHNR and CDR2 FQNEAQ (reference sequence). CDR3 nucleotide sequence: TGTGCCAGCACTAGGACACCCACGGCCACTGAAGCTTTCTTT. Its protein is CASTRTPTATEAFF.

The CDR3 DNA sequence: TGTGCCAGCAGCCCCCGCGGCCCAAGAAACACCATATATTTT. Amino acid sequence: CASSPRGPRNTIYF. The chain joins TRBV3-1 (or the pseudogene TRBV3-2) to TRBJ1-3; unclear D gene. V was pared by 4 bases and J by 5 bases, with 12 bases between. Germline CDR1 LGHDT, CDR2 YNNKEL (reference sequence). The CDR3 sequence is 14 residues long.

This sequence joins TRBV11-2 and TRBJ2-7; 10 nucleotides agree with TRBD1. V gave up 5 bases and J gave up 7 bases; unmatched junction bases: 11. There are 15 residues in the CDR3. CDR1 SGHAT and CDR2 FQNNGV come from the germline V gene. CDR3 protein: CASSPMGQGIGEQYF. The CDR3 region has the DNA TGTGCCAGCAGCCCGATGGGACAGGGGATTGGTGAGCAGTACTTC.